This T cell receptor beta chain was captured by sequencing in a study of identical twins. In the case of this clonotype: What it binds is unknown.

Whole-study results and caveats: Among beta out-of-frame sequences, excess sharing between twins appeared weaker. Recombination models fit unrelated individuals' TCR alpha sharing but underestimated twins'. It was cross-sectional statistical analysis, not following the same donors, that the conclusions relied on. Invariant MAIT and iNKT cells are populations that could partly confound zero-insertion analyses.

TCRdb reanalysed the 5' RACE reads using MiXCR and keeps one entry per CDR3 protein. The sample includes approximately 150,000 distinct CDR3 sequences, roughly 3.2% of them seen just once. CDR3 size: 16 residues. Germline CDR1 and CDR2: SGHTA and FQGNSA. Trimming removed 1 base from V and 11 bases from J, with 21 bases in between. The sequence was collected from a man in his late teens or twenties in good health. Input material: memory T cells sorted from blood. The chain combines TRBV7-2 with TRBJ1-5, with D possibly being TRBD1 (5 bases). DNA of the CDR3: TGTGCCAGCAGCTTAGTTCTCAGCGGGGGTGCTGGGGCCCAGCATTTT. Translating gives CASSLVLSGGAGAQHF. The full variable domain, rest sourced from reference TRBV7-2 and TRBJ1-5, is GAGVSQSPSNKVTEKGKDVELRCDPISGHTALYWYRQSLGQGLEFLIYFQGNSAPDKSGLPSDRFSAERTGGSVSTLTIQRTQQEDSAVYLCASSLVLSGGAGAQHFGDGTRLSIL.